This TCR beta chain came from a study of OX40 agonist ivuxolimab in advanced cancers. For this clone: Its antigen is currently unknown.

Clones were read by immunoSEQ multiplex PCR, and TCRdb kept only the in-frame ones, dropping some. The sample lists around 100,000 clones; approximately 90% were seen once. Study-level results: Some nonresponders additionally presented with little normalized T-cell clonal expansion. With doses of 0.1-3.0 mg/kg, partial responders showed among the lowest clonal expansion.

Germline CDR1 is MDHEN and CDR2 is SYDVKM. Trimming left V 7 bases short and J 4 bases short, with 6 bases between. This CDR3 region has 11 residues. This receptor was obtained from an adult with an advanced solid tumor such as melanoma, head and neck, liver or kidney cancer. V is TRBV28 and J is TRBJ2-3; unclear D gene. This specimen consisted of CD4+ or CD8+ T cells sorted from blood, obtained in a trial of the OX40 agonist ivuxolimab. The CDR3 is CASTLADTQYF. In DNA, the CDR3 is TGTGCCAGCACCCTAGCAGATACGCAGTATTTT. The full variable domain, completed using reference TRBV28 and TRBJ2-3, is DVKVTQSSRYLVKRTGEKVFLECVQDMDHENMFWYRQDPGLGLRLIYFSYDVKMKEKGDIPEGYSVSREKKERFSLILESASTNQTSMYLCASTLADTQYFGPGTRLTVL.